Reported below is one T cell receptor (beta chain). RNA transcripts were the template for amplifying TCR beta CDR3 regions. HTBI primers were used for first-round RT-PCR of the TCR CDR3. TCRdb redid the calling of the multiplex PCR reads with MiXCR, one entry per CDR3 protein. The sample has around 390,000 distinct CDR3 sequences, around 15% seen once. The germline V gene encodes CDR1 MNHNS and CDR2 SASEGT. Trimming cost V 1 base and J 3 bases; bases outside gene matches: 12. The CDR3 extends over 18 amino acids. This sample was included in a study of T cells in Graves' hyperthyroidism and ophthalmopathy.

The clonotype comes from a woman aged 25 to 39 with Graves' ophthalmopathy. The chain has TRBV6-1 and TRBJ1-5; 7 nucleotides align to TRBD1. Material: blood. The CDR3 protein is CASSEVGTAFRLNQPQHF. DNA of the CDR3: TGTGCCAGCAGTGAAGTTGGGACAGCTTTCCGGCTCAATCAGCCCCAGCATTTT.